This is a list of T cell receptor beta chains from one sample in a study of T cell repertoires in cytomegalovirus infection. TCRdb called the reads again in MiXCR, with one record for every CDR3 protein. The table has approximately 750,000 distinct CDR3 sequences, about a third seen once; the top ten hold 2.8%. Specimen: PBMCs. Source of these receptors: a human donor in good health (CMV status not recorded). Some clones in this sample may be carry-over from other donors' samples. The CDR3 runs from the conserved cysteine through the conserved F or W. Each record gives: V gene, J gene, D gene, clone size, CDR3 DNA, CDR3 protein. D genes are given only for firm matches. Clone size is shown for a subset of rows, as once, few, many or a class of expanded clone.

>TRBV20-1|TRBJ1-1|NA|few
TGCAGTGCTAGACTGGGCCCGGCGAGGGAAGCTTTCTTT
CSARLGPAREAFF
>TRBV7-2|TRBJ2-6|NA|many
TGTGCCAGCAGCTTAGACGGGATTGCTGGGGCCAACGTCCTGACTTTC
CASSLDGIAGANVLTF
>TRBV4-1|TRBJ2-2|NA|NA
TGCGCCAGCAGCTTAACGGACTTCTCGAACACCGGGGAGCTGTTTTTT
CASSLTDFSNTGELFF
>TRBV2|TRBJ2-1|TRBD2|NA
TGTGCCAGCAGTGAGCAGCGGGGTGGAAATGAGCAGTTCTTC
CASSEQRGGNEQFF
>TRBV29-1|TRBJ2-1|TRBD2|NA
TGCAGCGTTGAAACTAGCGGGAGTACCGATGAGCAGTTCTTC
CSVETSGSTDEQFF
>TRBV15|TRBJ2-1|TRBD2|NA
TGTGCCACCAGCAGATCAAGCGGGGGGGCCTACAATGAGCAGTTCTTC
CATSRSSGGAYNEQFF
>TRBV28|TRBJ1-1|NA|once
TGTGCCAGCAATGTTTGGGACACTGAAGCTTTCTTT
CASNVWDTEAFF
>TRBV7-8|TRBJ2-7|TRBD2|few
TGTGCCAGCACGGGACTAGCGGGAGGGAGGCCGTACTTC
CASTGLAGGRPYF
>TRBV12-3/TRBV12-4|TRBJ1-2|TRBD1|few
TGTGCCAGCAGGTCAGGGGGAGCTAACTATGGCTACACCTTC
CASRSGGANYGYTF
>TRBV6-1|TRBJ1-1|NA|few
TGTGCCAGCAGTGAAGCAGGGGCCACTGAAGCTTTCTTT
CASSEAGATEAFF
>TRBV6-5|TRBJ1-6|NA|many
TGTGCCAGCAGTTACTCAGGAAATTCACCCCTCCACTTT
CASSYSGNSPLHF
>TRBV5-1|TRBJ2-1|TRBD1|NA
TGCGCCAGCAGCGTGGGACAGGGGCTCGTGAATGAGCAGTTCTTC
CASSVGQGLVNEQFF
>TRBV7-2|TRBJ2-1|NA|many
TGTGCCAGCAGCTCTGGAGTAGGCAATGAGCAGTTCTTC
CASSSGVGNEQFF
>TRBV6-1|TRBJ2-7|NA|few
TGTGCCAGCAGTGAATATTCAGGCGTTTCCTACGAGCAGTACTTC
CASSEYSGVSYEQYF
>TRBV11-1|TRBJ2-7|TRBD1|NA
TGTGCCAGCAGCCTGATGGGACAGGGCCACTACGAGCAGTACTTC
CASSLMGQGHYEQYF
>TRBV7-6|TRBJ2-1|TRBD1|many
TGTGCCAGCAGCTTCACCCCCGGGACAGAAAATGAGCAGTTCTTC
CASSFTPGTENEQFF
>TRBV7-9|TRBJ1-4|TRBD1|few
TGTGCCAGCAGCTTAGAGGGACAGTCCAATGAAAAACTGTTTTTT
CASSLEGQSNEKLFF
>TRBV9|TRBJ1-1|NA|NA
TGTGCCAGCAGCGCGCCCGCGGTTACTGAAGCTTTCTTT
CASSAPAVTEAFF
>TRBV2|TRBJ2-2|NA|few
TGTGCCAGCAGTCCACATCTCTCCGGGGAGCTGTTTTTT
CASSPHLSGELFF
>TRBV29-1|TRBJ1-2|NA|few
TGCAGCGTTGAAGATGGAACGTCTGGCTACACCTTC
CSVEDGTSGYTF
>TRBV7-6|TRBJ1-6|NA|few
TGTGCCAGCAGCCGACGAAATTCACCCCTCCACTTT
CASSRRNSPLHF
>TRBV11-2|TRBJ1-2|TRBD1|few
TGTGCCAGCAGCTGGACAGGGGGCGATGGCTACACCTTC
CASSWTGGDGYTF
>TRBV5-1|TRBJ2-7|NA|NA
TGCGCCAGCAGCTTGGCCTCGGGTCGAGGCGGCTACGAGCAGTACTTC
CASSLASGRGGYEQYF
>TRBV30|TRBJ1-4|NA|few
TGTGCCTGGACAAGGGTTTCAACTAATGAAAAACTGTTTTTT
CAWTRVSTNEKLFF
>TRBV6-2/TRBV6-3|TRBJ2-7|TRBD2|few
TGTGCCAGCAGCACAGCCACTAGCGGGACGAACTTC
CASSTATSGTNF
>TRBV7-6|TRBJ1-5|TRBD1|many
TGTGCCAGCAGCCAGGGACAGTCCAATCAGCCCCAGCATTTT
CASSQGQSNQPQHF
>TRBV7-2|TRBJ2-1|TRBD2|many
TGTGCCAGCAGCTACGACGGGACTAGTTCCTACTACAATGAGCAGTTCTTC
CASSYDGTSSYYNEQFF
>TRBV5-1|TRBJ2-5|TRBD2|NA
TGCGCCAGCAGGCCTAGCGGGAGTGGGCCCCAAGAGACCCAGTACTTC
CASRPSGSGPQETQYF
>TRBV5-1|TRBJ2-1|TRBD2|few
TGCGCCAGCAGCTTGACCCTCCGGGACTACTCCTACAATGAGCAGTTCTTC
CASSLTLRDYSYNEQFF
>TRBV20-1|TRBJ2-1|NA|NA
TGCAGTGCTAGACCCTCATGGCGGGGCTCCTACAATGAGCAGTTCTTC
CSARPSWRGSYNEQFF
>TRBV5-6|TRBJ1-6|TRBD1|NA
TGTGCCAGCAGCTCGCCGGGACAGGGGGCGCTTAATTCACCCCTCCACTTT
CASSSPGQGALNSPLHF
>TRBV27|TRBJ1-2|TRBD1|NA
TGTGCCAGCAGTGTACAGGGGGAAACTAACTATGGCTACACCTTC
CASSVQGETNYGYTF
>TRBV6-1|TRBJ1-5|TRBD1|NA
TGTGCCAGCAGAGGACAGGGGGATTTTAATCAGCCCCAGCATTTT
CASRGQGDFNQPQHF
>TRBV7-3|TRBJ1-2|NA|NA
TGTGCCAGCAGCTTAACGGGGAGGTCAGGTCAACTCTATGGCTACACCTTC
CASSLTGRSGQLYGYTF
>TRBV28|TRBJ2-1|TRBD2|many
TGTGCCAGCAGACCCAGGACTAGCGGGAGACATGAGCAGTTCTTC
CASRPRTSGRHEQFF
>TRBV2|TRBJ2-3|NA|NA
TGTGCCAGCAGTGAACCGCGGGACTTGACAGCGGATACGCAGTATTTT
CASSEPRDLTADTQYF
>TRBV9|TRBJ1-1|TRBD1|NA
TGTGCCAGCAGCGTAGTGGGACAGACAATGAACACTGAAGCTTTCTTT
CASSVVGQTMNTEAFF
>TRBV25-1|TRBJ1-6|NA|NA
TGTGCCAGAAGTGAGGAGTCAGGCTCTAATTCACCCCGCCCCTTT
CARSEESGSNSPRPF
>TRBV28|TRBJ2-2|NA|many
TGTGCCAGCAGTCGCAGGAGGCTTAACACCGGGGAGCTGTTTTTT
CASSRRRLNTGELFF
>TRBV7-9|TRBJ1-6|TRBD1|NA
TGTGCCAGCAGCTTCGGGACAGGGGCGAATTCACCCCTCCACTTT
CASSFGTGANSPLHF
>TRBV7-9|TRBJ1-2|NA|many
TGTGCCAGCAGCTTAGAGGGCCGCTCGGGAGGCTACACCTTC
CASSLEGRSGGYTF
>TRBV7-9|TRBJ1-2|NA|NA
TGTGCCAGCTCAGGGACGAAAGATGGCTACACCTTC
CASSGTKDGYTF
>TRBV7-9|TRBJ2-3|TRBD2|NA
TGTGCCAGCAGCATTAAGCGGGAGCACACAGATACGCAGTATTTT
CASSIKREHTDTQYF
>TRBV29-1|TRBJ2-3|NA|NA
TGCAGCGTTGGTAAGCAGTATTTT
CSVGKQYF
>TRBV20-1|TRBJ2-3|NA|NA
TGCTCCCCCCCCGGCATCCATACGCAGTATTTT
CSPPGIHTQYF
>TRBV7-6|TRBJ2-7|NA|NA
TGTGCCAGCAGCTTAGCGGGACTCAAAGCCTACGAGCAGTACTTC
CASSLAGLKAYEQYF
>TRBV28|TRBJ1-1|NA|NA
TGTGCCAGCGCGTTACAGGGCCCTTTGAGAACTGAAGCTTTCTTT
CASALQGPLRTEAFF
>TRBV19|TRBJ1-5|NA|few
TGTGCCAGTAGTATAGTGGGTACCGGGGTAGGACAGCCCCAGCATTTT
CASSIVGTGVGQPQHF
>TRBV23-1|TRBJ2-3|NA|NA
TGCGCCAGCAGTCAATCGGGTGGAGGGCGCACAGATACGCAGTATTTT
CASSQSGGGRTDTQYF
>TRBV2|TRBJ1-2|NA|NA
TGTGCCAGCAGTGATGGCAGGGGAGTGGGCGGCTACACCTTC
CASSDGRGVGGYTF
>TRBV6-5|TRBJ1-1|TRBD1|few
TGTGCCAGCAGAAAGGGACAGGGACCCACTGAAGCTTTCTTT
CASRKGQGPTEAFF
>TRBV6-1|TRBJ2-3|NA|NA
TGTGCCAGCAGCCCCACGGAGCCATTCACAGATACGCAGTATTTT
CASSPTEPFTDTQYF
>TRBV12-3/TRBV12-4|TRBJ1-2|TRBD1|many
TGTGCCAGCAGTTTAGACAGGGGGCGTAGCGGCTACACCTTC
CASSLDRGRSGYTF